These 6 T cell receptor beta chains came from one sample sequenced in a study of T cells after yellow fever vaccination. MiXCR was run by TCRdb on the 5' RACE reads, yielding one entry per CDR3 protein. The sample holds 400,000 to 650,000 distinct CDR3 sequences, 21% seen once. The sequences come from PBMCs, collected more than 20 days after the first yellow fever vaccination. Every receptor here comes from a man younger than 30 who received the YFV17D yellow fever vaccine.

The chain has TRBV6-6 and TRBJ1-6; no reliable D call. There are 13 residues in the CDR3. Deletions cut 7 bases from V and 6 bases from J, with 10 bases between. Germline V gene lookup returns CDR1 MNHNY and CDR2 SVGAGI (reference sequence). CDR3 residues: CASMTRTNSPLHF. The CDR3 bases are TGTGCCAGCATGACAAGGACTAATTCACCCCTCCACTTT.

This clonotype has just a few counts. The CDR3 bases are TGTGCCAGCAAAGGGGGCCCAGGAGGGGGGATAGCCAAAAACATTCAGTACTTC. Its protein is CASKGGPGGGIAKNIQYF. The J gene is TRBJ2-4, the V gene TRBV12-3 or TRBV12-4; maybe TRBD1 (7 bases). This CDR3 spans 18 amino acids. The V end lost 7 bases, the J end lost 0 bases, and 22 bases lay between the germline ends.

The gene calls are TRBV7-9 and TRBJ1-4, with 8 positions matching TRBD1. Germline CDR1 and CDR2: SEHNR and FQNEAQ (reference sequence). The CDR3 is made up of 15 amino acids. Unmatched junction bases numbered 4, after V lost 0 bases and J lost 7 bases. In DNA, the CDR3 is TGTGCCAGCAGCTTAGCGCGGACAGGGCGTGAAAAACTGTTTTTT. Encoded protein: CASSLARTGREKLFF.

The chain uses TRBV5-1 and TRBJ2-2, with D maybe TRBD2 (5 bases). Trimming removed 7 bases at V and 2 bases at J, with 15 bases between. Germline CDR1 and CDR2: SGHRS and YFSETQ. The CDR3 runs 15 residues. The chain's CDR3 is CASRVSVANTGELFF. The CDR3 DNA sequence: TGCGCCAGCCGGGTTAGCGTCGCAAACACCGGGGAGCTGTTTTTT.

V gene TRBV6-5 combines with J gene TRBJ2-3; D possibly corresponds to TRBD2 (6 bases). The CDR3 is 16 residues long. The ends were cut back, 0 bases at V and 4 bases at J, with 14 bases in the middle. Germline V CDR1 and CDR2: MNHEY, SVGAGI. The CDR3 bases are TGTGCCAGCAGTTACTCGGCCGGGAGTGATCCAGATACGCAGTATTTT. Protein: CASSYSAGSDPDTQYF.

V and J are TRBV9 and TRBJ1-6, with 8 bases matching TRBD1. The CDR3 is 16 amino acids. The germline V gene encodes CDR1 SGDLS and CDR2 YYNGEE. Losses at the gene ends were 0 bases for V and 8 bases for J; bases not matched to a gene: 7. The CDR3 nucleotides are TGTGCCAGCAGCGTAGGGGTGGACAGGGTCTATTCACCCCTCCACTTT. Residues: CASSVGVDRVYSPLHF. The full variable domain, in which reference TRBV9 and TRBJ1-6 provide the parts outside the CDR3, is DSGVTQTPKHLITATGQRVTLRCSPRSGDLSVYWYQQSLDQGLQFLIQYYNGEERAKGNILERFSAQQFPDLHSELNLSSLELGDSALYFCASSVGVDRVYSPLHFGNGTRLTVT.